This TCR beta chain stems from a study of T cells in Graves' hyperthyroidism and ophthalmopathy. Study outcomes and limitations: In the analysis, a 13 V-J model separated ophthalmopathy from stable hyperthyroidism. The model anticipated ophthalmopathy a median approximately six months pre-onset.

Concerning this clonotype: The antigen is undetermined.

Ophthalmopathy in the patients scored at least 3 on Clinical Activity Score and at least 4 on NOSPECS grade, lasting under 3 months. Clinicians diagnosed patients from clinical symptoms, serum thyroxine and TRAb, thyroid ultrasound and orbital computed tomography. The germline gives CDR1 LNHDA, CDR2 SQIVND (reference sequence). Unmatched junction bases numbered 8, after V lost 5 bases and J lost 7 bases. The CDR3 totals 13 residues. The investigators amplified TCR beta CDR3 regions from RNA transcripts. Carried out on the TCR CDR3, a first-round RT-PCR used the HTBI primer set. TCRdb used MiXCR to reprocess the multiplex PCR reads, holding one entry per CDR3 protein. In the table there are about 410,000 distinct CDR3 sequences, about 14% of which are singletons.

This receptor was taken from a man aged 18-30 years with Graves' ophthalmopathy. This chain uses TRBV19 with TRBJ2-7; TRBD2 matches 7 bases. The sequenced sample consisted of blood. The CDR3 here is CASSGSGEGEQYF. DNA of the CDR3: TGTGCCAGTAGTGGGTCTGGGGAGGGGGAGCAGTACTTC.